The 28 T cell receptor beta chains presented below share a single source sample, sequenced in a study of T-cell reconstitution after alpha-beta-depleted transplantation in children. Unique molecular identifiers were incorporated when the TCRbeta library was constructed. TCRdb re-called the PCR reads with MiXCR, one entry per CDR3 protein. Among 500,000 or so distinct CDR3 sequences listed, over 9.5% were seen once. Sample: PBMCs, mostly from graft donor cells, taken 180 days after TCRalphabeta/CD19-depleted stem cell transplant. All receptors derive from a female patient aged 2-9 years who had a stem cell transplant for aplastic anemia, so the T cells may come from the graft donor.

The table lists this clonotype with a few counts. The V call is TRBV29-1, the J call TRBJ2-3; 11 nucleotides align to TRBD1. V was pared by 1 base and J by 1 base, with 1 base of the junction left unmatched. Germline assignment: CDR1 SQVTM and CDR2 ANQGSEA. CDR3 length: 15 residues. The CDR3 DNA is TGCAGCGTTGAAGGGACAGGGGGCGGCACAGATACGCAGTATTTT. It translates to CSVEGTGGGTDTQYF.

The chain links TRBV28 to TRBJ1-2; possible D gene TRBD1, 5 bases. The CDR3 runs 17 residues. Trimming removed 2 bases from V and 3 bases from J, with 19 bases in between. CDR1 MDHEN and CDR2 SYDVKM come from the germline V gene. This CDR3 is CASSLSVGDKTDYGYTF. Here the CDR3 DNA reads TGTGCCAGCAGTTTAAGCGTGGGGGATAAGACGGACTATGGCTACACCTTC.

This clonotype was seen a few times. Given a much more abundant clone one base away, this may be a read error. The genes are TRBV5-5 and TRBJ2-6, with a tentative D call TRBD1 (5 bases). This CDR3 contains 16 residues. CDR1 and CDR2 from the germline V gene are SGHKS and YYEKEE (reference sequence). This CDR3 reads CASSLHDGSGANGLTF. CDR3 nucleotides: TGTGCCAGCAGCTTGCATGACGGATCTGGGGCCAACGGCCTGACTTTC.

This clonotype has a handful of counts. The CDR3 DNA reads as TGCGCCAGCAGCCAAGGAGACAGGCTCGCCTACGAGCAGTACTTC. This translates into CASSQGDRLAYEQYF. The genes are TRBV4-3 and TRBJ2-7; perhaps TRBD1 as D (6 bases). V gave up 1 base and J gave up 2 bases, with 12 bases separating them. Germline V gene sequence: CDR1 LGHNA, CDR2 YSLEER. The CDR3 spans 15 residues.

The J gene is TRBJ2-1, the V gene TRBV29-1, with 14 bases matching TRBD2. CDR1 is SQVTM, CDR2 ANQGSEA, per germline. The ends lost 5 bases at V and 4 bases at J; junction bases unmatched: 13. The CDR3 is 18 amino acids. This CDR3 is CSVFPGLAGAGVYNEQFF. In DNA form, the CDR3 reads TGCAGCGTTTTTCCGGGACTAGCGGGAGCCGGCGTATACAATGAGCAGTTCTTC.

CDR3 nucleotide sequence: TGCAGTGCTAGAGTTGGCAGTTCCTTGAACACTGAAGCTTTCTTT. Translated: CSARVGSSLNTEAFF. This rearrangement joins TRBV20-1 to TRBJ1-1; D is ambiguous. Per germline, CDR1 DFQATT and CDR2 SNEGSKA (reference sequence). V gave up 1 base and J gave up 0 bases, with 12 bases separating them. This CDR3 has 15 residues.

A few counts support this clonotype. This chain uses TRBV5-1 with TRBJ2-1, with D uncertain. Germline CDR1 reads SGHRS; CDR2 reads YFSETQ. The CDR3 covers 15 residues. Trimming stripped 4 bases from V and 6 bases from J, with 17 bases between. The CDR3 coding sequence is TGCGCCAGCAGCCTTAGTCTCCAGCAGGTCAATGAGCAGTTCTTC. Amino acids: CASSLSLQQVNEQFF.

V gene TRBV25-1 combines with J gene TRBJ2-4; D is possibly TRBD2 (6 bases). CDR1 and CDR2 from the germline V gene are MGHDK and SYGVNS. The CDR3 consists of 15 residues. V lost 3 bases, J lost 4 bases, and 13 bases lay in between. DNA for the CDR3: TGTGCCAGCAGTGAGCTCCGGGACTTTAAAAACATTCAGTACTTC. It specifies CASSELRDFKNIQYF. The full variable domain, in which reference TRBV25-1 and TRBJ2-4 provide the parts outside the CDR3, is EADIYQTPRYLVIGTGKKITLECSQTMGHDKMYWYQQDPGMELHLIHYSYGVNSTEKGDLSSESTVSRIRTEHFPLTLESARPSHTSQYLCASSELRDFKNIQYFGAGTRLSVL.

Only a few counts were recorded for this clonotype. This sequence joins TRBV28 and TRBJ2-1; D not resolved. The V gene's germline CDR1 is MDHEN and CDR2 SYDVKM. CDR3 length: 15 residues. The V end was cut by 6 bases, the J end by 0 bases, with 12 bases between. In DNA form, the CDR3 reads TGTGCCAGCAGGTCAGACATGAGCTCCTACAATGAGCAGTTCTTC. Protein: CASRSDMSSYNEQFF.

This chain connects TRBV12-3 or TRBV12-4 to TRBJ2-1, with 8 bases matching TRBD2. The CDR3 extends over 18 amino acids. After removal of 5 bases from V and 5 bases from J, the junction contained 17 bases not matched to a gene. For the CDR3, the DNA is TGTGCCAGCAGTGTACTCAGGGGCCCGCGGGAGGCGGACAATGAGCAGTTCTTC. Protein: CASSVLRGPREADNEQFF.

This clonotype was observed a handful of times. CDR3 DNA: TGCAGTGCTAGAGATCGATTAAGTTACAATGAGCAGTTCTTC. Translated: CSARDRLSYNEQFF. The chain is built from TRBV20-1 and TRBJ2-1; D unresolved. Germline CDR1 DFQATT, CDR2 SNEGSKA (reference sequence). The CDR3 length is 14 residues. With 0 bases removed from V and 4 bases from J, the gap between germline ends came to 10 bases.

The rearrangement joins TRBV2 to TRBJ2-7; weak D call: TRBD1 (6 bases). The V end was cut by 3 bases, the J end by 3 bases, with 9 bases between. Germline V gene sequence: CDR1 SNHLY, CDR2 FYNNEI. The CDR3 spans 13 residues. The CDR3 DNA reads TGTGCCAGCAGTGAGAGGACAGTCTACGAGCAGTACTTC. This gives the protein CASSERTVYEQYF.

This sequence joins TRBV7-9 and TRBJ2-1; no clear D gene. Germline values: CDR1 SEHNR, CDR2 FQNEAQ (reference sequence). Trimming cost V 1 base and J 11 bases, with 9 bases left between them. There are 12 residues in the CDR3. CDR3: CASSLVPRQQFF. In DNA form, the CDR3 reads TGTGCCAGCAGCTTAGTACCTAGGCAGCAGTTCTTC.

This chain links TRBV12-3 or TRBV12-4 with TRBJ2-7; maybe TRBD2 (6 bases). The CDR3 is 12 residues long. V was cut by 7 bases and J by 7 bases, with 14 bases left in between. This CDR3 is CASTREFGEQYF. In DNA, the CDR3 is TGTGCCAGCACACGGGAGTTCGGGGAGCAGTACTTC.

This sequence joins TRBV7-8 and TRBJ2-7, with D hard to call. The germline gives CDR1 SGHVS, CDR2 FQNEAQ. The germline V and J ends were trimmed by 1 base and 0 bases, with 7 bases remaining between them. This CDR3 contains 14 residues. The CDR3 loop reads CASSLESSSYEQYV. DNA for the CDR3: TGTGCCAGCAGCTTAGAGAGTTCCTCCTACGAGCAGTACGTC.

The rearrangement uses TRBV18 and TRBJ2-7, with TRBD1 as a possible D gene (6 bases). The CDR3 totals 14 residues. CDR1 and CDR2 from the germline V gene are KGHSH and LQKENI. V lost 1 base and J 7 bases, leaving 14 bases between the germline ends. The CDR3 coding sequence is TGTGCCAGCTCACCACGTCAGGGGACGGGGGAGCAGTACGTC. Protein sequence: CASSPRQGTGEQYV.

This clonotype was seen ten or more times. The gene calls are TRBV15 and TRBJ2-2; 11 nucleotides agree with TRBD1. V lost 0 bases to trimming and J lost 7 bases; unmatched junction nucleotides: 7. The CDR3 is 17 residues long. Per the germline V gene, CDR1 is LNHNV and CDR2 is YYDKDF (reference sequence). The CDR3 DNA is TGTGCCACCAGCAGAGAGGGACAGGGGGTGGCGAGCGGGGAGCTGTTTTTT. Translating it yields CATSREGQGVASGELFF.

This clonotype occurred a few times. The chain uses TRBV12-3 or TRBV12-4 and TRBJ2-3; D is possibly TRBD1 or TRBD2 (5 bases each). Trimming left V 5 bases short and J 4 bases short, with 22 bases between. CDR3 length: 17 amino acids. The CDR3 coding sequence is TGTGCCAGCAGTCCCTCCGTTCGGGGCGCTTGGGCAGATACGCAGTATTTT. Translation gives CASSPSVRGAWADTQYF.

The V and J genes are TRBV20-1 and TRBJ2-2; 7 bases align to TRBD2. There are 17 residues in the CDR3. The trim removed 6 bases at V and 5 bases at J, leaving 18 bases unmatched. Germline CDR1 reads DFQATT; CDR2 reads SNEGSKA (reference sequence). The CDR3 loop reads CSASPGEGRARTGELFF. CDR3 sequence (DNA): TGCAGTGCCAGTCCCGGGGAGGGGAGGGCCAGGACCGGGGAGCTGTTTTTT.

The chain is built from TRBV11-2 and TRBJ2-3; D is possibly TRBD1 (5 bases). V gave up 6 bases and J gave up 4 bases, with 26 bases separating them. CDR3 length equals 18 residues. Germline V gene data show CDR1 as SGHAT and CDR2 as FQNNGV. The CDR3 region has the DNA TGTGCCAGCAGTTCAAAAGGGGCTCGGATCGCGTGGGCAGATACGCAGTATTTT. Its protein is CASSSKGARIAWADTQYF.

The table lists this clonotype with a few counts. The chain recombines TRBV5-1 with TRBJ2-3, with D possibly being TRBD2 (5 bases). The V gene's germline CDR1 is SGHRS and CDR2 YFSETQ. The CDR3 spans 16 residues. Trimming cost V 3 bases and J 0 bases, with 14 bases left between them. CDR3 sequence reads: CASSSSTTSSTDTQYF. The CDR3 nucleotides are TGCGCCAGCAGCTCCTCCACTACTAGTAGCACAGATACGCAGTATTTT.

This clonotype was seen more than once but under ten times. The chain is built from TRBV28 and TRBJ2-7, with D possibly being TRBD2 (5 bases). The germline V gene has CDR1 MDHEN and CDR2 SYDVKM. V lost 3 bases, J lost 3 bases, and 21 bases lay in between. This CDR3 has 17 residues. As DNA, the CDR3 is TGTGCCAGCAGTTTCCCCGGGGTGAACCCGATGATCTACGAGCAGTACTTC. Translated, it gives CASSFPGVNPMIYEQYF.

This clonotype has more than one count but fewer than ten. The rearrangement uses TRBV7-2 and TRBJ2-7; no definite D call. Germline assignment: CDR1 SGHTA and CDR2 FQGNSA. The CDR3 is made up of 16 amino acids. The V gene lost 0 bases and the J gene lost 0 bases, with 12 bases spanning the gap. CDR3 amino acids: CASSLARSVLSYEQYF. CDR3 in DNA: TGTGCCAGCAGCTTAGCGCGGTCGGTTCTCTCCTACGAGCAGTACTTC.

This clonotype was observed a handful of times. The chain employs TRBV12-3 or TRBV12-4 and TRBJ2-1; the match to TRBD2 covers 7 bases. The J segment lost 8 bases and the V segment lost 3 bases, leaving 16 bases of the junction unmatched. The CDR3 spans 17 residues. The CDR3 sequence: CASSFPSLAGARDEQFF. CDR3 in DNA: TGTGCCAGCAGTTTCCCCTCTTTGGCGGGAGCTCGCGATGAGCAGTTCTTC.

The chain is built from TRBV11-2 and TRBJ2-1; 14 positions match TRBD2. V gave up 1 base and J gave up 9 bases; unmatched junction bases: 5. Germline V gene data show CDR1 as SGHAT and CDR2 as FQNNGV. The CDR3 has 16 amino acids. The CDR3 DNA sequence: TGTGCCAGCAGCTTAGGAGGGACTAGCGGGAGAGGTGAGCAGTTCTTC. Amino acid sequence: CASSLGGTSGRGEQFF.

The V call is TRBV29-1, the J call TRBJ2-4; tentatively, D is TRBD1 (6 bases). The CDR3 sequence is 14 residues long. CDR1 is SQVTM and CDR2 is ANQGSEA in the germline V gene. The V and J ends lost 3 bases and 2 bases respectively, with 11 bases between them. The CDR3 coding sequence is TGCAGCGTTGACAGGGGATGTACCAAAAACATTCAGTACTTC. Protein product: CSVDRGCTKNIQYF.

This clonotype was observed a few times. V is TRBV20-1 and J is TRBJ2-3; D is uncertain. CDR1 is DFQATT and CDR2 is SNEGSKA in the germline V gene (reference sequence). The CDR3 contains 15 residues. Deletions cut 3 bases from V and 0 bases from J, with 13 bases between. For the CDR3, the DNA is TGCAGTGCTAGTGTACCCCGGGCTAGCACAGATACGCAGTATTTT. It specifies CSASVPRASTDTQYF.

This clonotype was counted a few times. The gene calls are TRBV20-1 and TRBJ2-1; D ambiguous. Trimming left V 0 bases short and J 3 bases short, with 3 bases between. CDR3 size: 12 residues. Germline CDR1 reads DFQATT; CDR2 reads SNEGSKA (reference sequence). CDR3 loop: CSAREDYNEQFF. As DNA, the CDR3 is TGCAGTGCTAGAGAGGACTACAATGAGCAGTTCTTC.